The next 2 T cell receptor beta chains were all read from a single sample in a study of control samples from healthy donors and cancer patients. The protocol was immunoSEQ multiplex PCR, while the TCRdb copy is restricted to in-frame clones and leaves out a portion. This sample carries over 150,000 clones, 90% of them seen once, and the ten largest clones take approximately 1.5%. Source material: blood. These receptors originate from a woman between 45 and 60 years old in good health.

The chain is built from TRBV5-1 and TRBJ2-6; the D is unclear. CDR1 and CDR2 (germline): SGHRS, YFSETQ. Deletions cut 2 bases from V and 4 bases from J, with 10 bases between. The CDR3 consists of 15 residues. The CDR3 DNA reads TGCGCCAGCAGCTTAGGAAGCGCAGGGGCCAACGTCCTGACTTTC. Its protein product is CASSLGSAGANVLTF.

The V and J genes are TRBV5-1 and TRBJ2-7; D gene uncertain. This CDR3 region has 13 residues. V lost 3 bases to trimming and J lost 2 bases, with 9 bases between them. From germline, CDR1 is SGHRS and CDR2 YFSETQ. Written as DNA, the CDR3 is TGCGCCAGCAGCTATGGCGGTACCTACGAGCAGTACTTC. Its protein product is CASSYGGTYEQYF.